This T cell receptor (beta chain) was sequenced during a study of ipilimumab plus nivolumab after autologous stem cell transplantation. Ipilimumab, 1 mg/kg, started 14 to 28 days after autologous transplant. Clones were read by immunoSEQ multiplex PCR, and TCRdb kept only the in-frame ones, dropping some. The sample holds 10,000 or so clones; about 70% are singletons and the top ten take 25% to 35%. The source material was PBMCs, sampled in a trial of ipilimumab plus nivolumab as post-transplant consolidation. The receptor's source is a male donor with diffuse large B-cell lymphoma.

Written as DNA, the CDR3 is TGTGCCAGCAGCCTGACGGAGGGACAGGCCATCTATGGCTACACCTTC. It translates to CASSLTEGQAIYGYTF. The J gene is TRBJ1-2, the V gene TRBV13, with 8 bases matching TRBD1. Germline loops: CDR1 PRHDT, CDR2 FYEKMQ (reference sequence). Unmatched junction bases numbered 12, after V lost 5 bases and J lost 4 bases. This CDR3 is 16 amino acids long.